This T cell receptor (beta chain) was sequenced during a study of cytomegalovirus exposure and HLA in healthy donors. For the study at large: Out of about 180 million T cells, an earlier analysis found some 110 million unique TCR beta sequences in total. General observations from the study: Compared with the roughly 700-donor mean, an Asian-associated ancestry cluster reportedly had fewer N-insertions, according to a later analysis. It was reported that TCR beta sequences correctly inferred the HLA-A and HLA-B alleles for most subjects.

PCR was performed using 60 Vbeta and 13 Jbeta primers. The repertoire was sequenced with immunoSEQ multiplex PCR; TCRdb's copy has only in-frame clones and lacks some. The profile covers under 150,000 clones, with about 79% appearing a single time and approximately 2% taken by the ten largest. On this clone itself: The antigen is not known.

The material sequenced was PBMCs. The clonotype originates from a man younger than 35 in good health and CMV-seronegative.

CDR3 sequence reads: CASSNGQGYDEQYF. The CDR3 nucleotides read TGTGCCAGCAGCAATGGACAGGGATATGACGAGCAGTACTTC. The chain couples TRBV11-2 to TRBJ2-7; 8 nucleotides line up with TRBD1. Germline V gene sequence: CDR1 SGHAT, CDR2 FQNNGV. The CDR3 has 14 residues. V was pared by 5 bases and J by 5 bases, with 8 bases of the junction left unmatched.